This entry features one T cell receptor beta chain sequence. This clone was observed a single time. The specificity of this receptor is unknown. No base quality information exists; no much larger clone differs at one position. Per the germline V gene (reference sequence), SEHNR is the CDR1 and FQNEAQ is the CDR2. There are 12 amino acids in the CDR3, from cysteine to phenylalanine inclusive. Only CDR3 DNA is held: 36 bases, read in frame from base 1. The data originate from a study of graft-versus-host responses after intestinal transplantation listed by TCRdb under 2021. Study-level background: The transplants that recipients got were multivisceral, liver-intestinal, or isolated intestinal. Every recipient was given anti-thymocyte globulin induction, followed by roughly 3 years of maintenance tacrolimus and steroids. After intestinal transplantation, graft-versus-host and host-versus-graft alloreactive T cell clones in the graft, circulation and bone marrow were tracked using bulk TCR-beta CDR3 sequencing. Alloreactive clones were identified by sequencing pre-transplant mixed lymphocyte reaction products and comparing them with unstimulated pre-transplant donor and recipient T cells. A cohort of roughly 25 intestinal transplant recipients, including one retransplant, was enrolled, and a few patients lacking pretransplant specimens were excluded. A peak of at least 4% donor T cells among recipient peripheral blood mononuclear cells was the definition used for donor T cell macrochimerism. Rather than going through the commercial service, samples from three later patients were sequenced in-house on an Illumina MiSeq and processed with MiXCR.

Broad study findings and their caveats: GvH clones were detected in recipient bone marrow, and some of these GvH clones were observed earlier in ileal mucosa or blood, consistent with an intestinal mucosal origin. The relatively low number and heterogeneity of intestinal transplant patients limited the conclusions. In the allografts of patients with donor T cell macrochimerism, GvH to HvG T cell clonal ratios were high. Early after transplant, declines in HvG clones were associated with peak levels of circulating GvH clones.

The library was obtained by the immunoSEQ multiplex PCR assay. For most patients, genomic DNA was isolated with the Qiagen DNeasy Blood and Tissue Kit and shipped frozen to Adaptive Biotechnologies for TCR sequencing. High-throughput TCR-beta CDR3 sequencing of genomic DNA from most patients was performed by Adaptive Biotechnologies. The authors' pipeline ran thus. TCR sequencing data were retrieved from Adaptive's ImmunoSEQ software for 18 patients, whereas a few other patients were processed with MiXCR and VDJtools. To correct CD4 versus CD8 sorting errors, any sequence found in both subsets at a frequency ratio below 5:1 was removed. Because the origin of CDR3 nucleotide sequences shared between donor and recipient could not be assigned, those sequences were removed. To count as alloreactive, a clone needed at least 2-fold expansion over unstimulated cells and a minimum CFSE-low frequency of 0.002% (template counts) or 0.001% (read counts). Clones were considered mappable if detected in sequenced pre-transplant spleen, lymph node, or MLR CFSE-low populations of the donor or recipient. The cumulative frequency of alloreactive clones was calculated as a percentage of all sequences, weighted by copy number. The clones in this table, taken by TCRdb from immuneACCESS, are in-frame only. Not every clone is retained; where verified, under half of the shortfall comes from an unresolved V gene, and the cause of the rest is unknown. That table supplies the V and J calls and clone size; D and trimming were determined from the DNA. The sample has about 92,000 clones on record, 83% of them singletons. The ten largest clones represent about 18% of the sample.

Reading the label with the study, this specimen's time point is: cells obtained before transplantation from donor or recipient. CD3+CD4+ and CD3+CD8+ populations were FACS-sorted from unstimulated pre-transplant donor and recipient cells taken from spleen or lymph nodes. The sequence was collected from a human donor who received an intestinal transplant. The chain links TRBV7-9 with TRBJ2-5; no D gene call is confident. The DNA matches TRBJ2-7 better at its end, which makes the J call doubtful. The source was unstimulated CD8+ T cells sorted from spleen or lymph node cells, collected before intestinal transplant. The CDR3 corresponds to CASSPNPGEQYF. The nucleotides read TGTGCCAGCAGCCCTAACCCCGGCGAGCAGTACTTC.